A selection of T cell receptor beta chains follows, all from one sample in a study of PD-1 blockade in classical Hodgkin lymphoma. Repertoires were generated with immunoSEQ multiplex PCR, while TCRdb's copy carries only in-frame clones and drops some. The profile shows about 97,000 clones, approximately 80% of them singletons. The sequencing used peripheral blood mononuclear cells (PBMCs), collected at baseline. The receptors stem from a human donor with classical Hodgkin lymphoma. Both conserved end residues are part of each CDR3. The D gene is left open where the match is weak. Clone size, where shown, is once, few, many, or a class for clones that have expanded.

CDR3nt: TGTGCCAGCAGTGAAGGTTTCAGAGCGGGGGAGCAGTACTTC; CDR3aa: CASSEGFRAGEQYF; d_gene: TRBD2; abundance: .; v_gene: TRBV2; j_gene: TRBJ2-7
CDR3nt: TGTGCCAGCTCATCCGGACTAGCGGGAGACCTTGAGCAGTTCTTC; CDR3aa: CASSSGLAGDLEQFF; d_gene: TRBD2; abundance: .; v_gene: TRBV18; j_gene: TRBJ2-1
CDR3nt: TGTGCCAGCAGCTTAGATCATGCCGATGAGCAGTTCTTC; CDR3aa: CASSLDHADEQFF; d_gene: .; abundance: .; v_gene: TRBV7-9; j_gene: TRBJ2-1
CDR3nt: TGTGCCAGCAGCGTAGGGGCCGGGACCCTAGGGAACACTGAAGCTTTCTTT; CDR3aa: CASSVGAGTLGNTEAFF; d_gene: .; abundance: few; v_gene: TRBV9; j_gene: TRBJ1-1
CDR3nt: TGCGCCAGCAGCCTACAGGGTCCGGACAATGAGCAGTTCTTC; CDR3aa: CASSLQGPDNEQFF; d_gene: .; abundance: .; v_gene: TRBV5-1; j_gene: TRBJ2-1
CDR3nt: TGTGCCAGCAGTTTAGTGGCCGGAGACTATGGCTACACCTTC; CDR3aa: CASSLVAGDYGYTF; d_gene: .; abundance: .; v_gene: TRBV27; j_gene: TRBJ1-2
CDR3nt: TGCGCCAGCAGCGCCGACCTTGACTGGAGCTCTGGGGCCAACGTCCTGACTTTC; CDR3aa: CASSADLDWSSGANVLTF; d_gene: .; abundance: .; v_gene: TRBV5-1; j_gene: TRBJ2-6
CDR3nt: TGTGCCAGCTCACTGGACTTAGATACGCAGTATTTT; CDR3aa: CASSLDLDTQYF; d_gene: .; abundance: .; v_gene: TRBV18; j_gene: TRBJ2-3
CDR3nt: TGTGCCAGCAGCCATAGCGAAAGCTCCTACAATGAGCAGTTCTTC; CDR3aa: CASSHSESSYNEQFF; d_gene: .; abundance: .; v_gene: TRBV7-6; j_gene: TRBJ2-1
CDR3nt: TGTGCCATCAGTGGACAGGGTGGGACTGAAGCTTTCTTT; CDR3aa: CAISGQGGTEAFF; d_gene: TRBD1; abundance: few; v_gene: TRBV10-3; j_gene: TRBJ1-1
CDR3nt: TGTGCCATCAGCGAGACAGGGCAGGATCAGCCCCAGCATTTT; CDR3aa: CAISETGQDQPQHF; d_gene: TRBD1; abundance: .; v_gene: TRBV10-3; j_gene: TRBJ1-5
CDR3nt: TGTGCCAGCAGCCCTAGCGGATCGAACACCGGGGAGCTGTTTTTT; CDR3aa: CASSPSGSNTGELFF; d_gene: TRBD2; abundance: .; v_gene: TRBV6-6; j_gene: TRBJ2-2
CDR3nt: TGTGCCAGCAGTTTCGACAGCTACAGGCTAGGCCACGAGCAGTACTTC; CDR3aa: CASSFDSYRLGHEQYF; d_gene: .; abundance: once; v_gene: TRBV28; j_gene: TRBJ2-7
CDR3nt: TGTGCCAGCAGTGAATTTGGGACTTTCACAGATACGCAGTATTTT; CDR3aa: CASSEFGTFTDTQYF; d_gene: .; abundance: few; v_gene: TRBV25-1; j_gene: TRBJ2-3
CDR3nt: TGTGCCAGCAGCTTGGGGACCCAGGGACCCGGGGAGCTGTTTTTT; CDR3aa: CASSLGTQGPGELFF; d_gene: .; abundance: .; v_gene: TRBV5-4; j_gene: TRBJ2-2
CDR3nt: TGCGCCACCTCTCGGGACCCTTCCTATGGCTACACCTTC; CDR3aa: CATSRDPSYGYTF; d_gene: .; abundance: .; v_gene: TRBV10-2; j_gene: TRBJ1-2
CDR3nt: TGTGCCAGTAGTGCGTACAAGAACACTGAAGCTTTCTTT; CDR3aa: CASSAYKNTEAFF; d_gene: .; abundance: .; v_gene: TRBV19; j_gene: TRBJ1-1
CDR3nt: TGTGCCAGCAGCTTAGCGGCATTCGGGTTAGGGGGGGAAAAACTGTTTTTT; CDR3aa: CASSLAAFGLGGEKLFF; d_gene: .; abundance: few; v_gene: TRBV7-2; j_gene: TRBJ1-4
CDR3nt: TGTGCCAGCAGTGAGGGGGCTGAGCAGTTCTTC; CDR3aa: CASSEGAEQFF; d_gene: .; abundance: .; v_gene: TRBV6-4; j_gene: TRBJ2-1
CDR3nt: TGCAGCGTTGCAATCGGTCGATCAGCTAACTATGGCTACACCTTC; CDR3aa: CSVAIGRSANYGYTF; d_gene: .; abundance: .; v_gene: TRBV29-1; j_gene: TRBJ1-2
CDR3nt: TGCGCCAGCCACCCTAGCGGGACCGGGGAGCTGTTTTTT; CDR3aa: CASHPSGTGELFF; d_gene: TRBD2; abundance: .; v_gene: TRBV10-2; j_gene: TRBJ2-2
CDR3nt: TGTGCCAGCAGTTTTTCGTCGGGGAGTCAGCCCCAGCATTTT; CDR3aa: CASSFSSGSQPQHF; d_gene: .; abundance: once; v_gene: TRBV27; j_gene: TRBJ1-5
CDR3nt: TGTGCCAGCAGTTACTCACAGGGGTTGGAGACCCAGTACTTC; CDR3aa: CASSYSQGLETQYF; d_gene: TRBD1; abundance: .; v_gene: TRBV6-5; j_gene: TRBJ2-5
CDR3nt: TGTGCCAGCAGTTTAGGAGGGGAGACGACAGGACCACTCTACGAGCAGTACTTC; CDR3aa: CASSLGGETTGPLYEQYF; d_gene: .; abundance: .; v_gene: TRBV28; j_gene: TRBJ2-7
CDR3nt: TGTGCTAGTGGTACCACATCCCGCGAGCAGTACTTC; CDR3aa: CASGTTSREQYF; d_gene: .; abundance: .; v_gene: TRBV12-5; j_gene: TRBJ2-7
CDR3nt: TGTGCCAGCAGCTCGGGACAGGGTGTGAAGACTGAAGCTTTCTTT; CDR3aa: CASSSGQGVKTEAFF; d_gene: TRBD1; abundance: .; v_gene: TRBV5-4; j_gene: TRBJ1-1
CDR3nt: TGTGCCAGCAGCTTACCACTGGGGAATAATGAAAAACTGTTTTTT; CDR3aa: CASSLPLGNNEKLFF; d_gene: .; abundance: .; v_gene: TRBV5-6; j_gene: TRBJ1-4
CDR3nt: TGTGCCAGCAGCTTGGTCGGGCAAGAGACCCAGTACTTC; CDR3aa: CASSLVGQETQYF; d_gene: .; abundance: once; v_gene: TRBV5-4; j_gene: TRBJ2-5
CDR3nt: TGTGCCAGCAGCTTACCCCCGGGGTATGGCTACACCTTC; CDR3aa: CASSLPPGYGYTF; d_gene: .; abundance: .; v_gene: TRBV7-2; j_gene: TRBJ1-2
CDR3nt: TGCGCCAGCAGCCAAGATGGCTGGGAGTTTAATACGCAGTATTTT; CDR3aa: CASSQDGWEFNTQYF; d_gene: .; abundance: .; v_gene: TRBV4-1; j_gene: TRBJ2-3
CDR3nt: TGTGCCACCGAGACAGGGGCCGCGACTGAAGCTTTCTTT; CDR3aa: CATETGAATEAFF; d_gene: TRBD1; abundance: .; v_gene: TRBV19; j_gene: TRBJ1-1